Listed below are T cell receptor beta chains from one sample, sequenced in a study of CD8 T cells in Susac syndrome. TCRdb itself ran the immunoSEQ multiplex PCR reads through MiXCR, one entry per CDR3 protein. Seen here are roughly 120,000 distinct CDR3 sequences, 85% to 95% observed once, and the top ten hold roughly 0.094%. The material sequenced was CD4+ T cells from PBMCs. Receptor source: a human donor with multiple sclerosis. The CDR3 runs from the conserved cysteine through the conserved F or W. A D gene is named only where the DNA matches it firmly. Clone size, where shown, is once, few, many, or a class for clones that have expanded.

j_call clone_size d_call v_call cdr3_nt cdr3_aa
TRBJ2-1 NA NA TRBV10-3 TGTGCCATCAGTGCCCGGGACAACTACAATGAGCAGTTCTTC CAISARDNYNEQFF
TRBJ2-3 NA NA TRBV29-1 TGCAGCGTTGAACCTGGGGGCGGCTCAGGAGCGCAGTATTTT CSVEPGGGSGAQYF
TRBJ2-1 NA NA TRBV6-6 TGTGCCAGCAGTTACTTAAAGCTCGATGAGCAGTTCTTC CASSYLKLDEQFF
TRBJ1-1 NA NA TRBV20-1 TGCAGTGCTATCCGGACAGCTAACACTGAAGCTTTCTTT CSAIRTANTEAFF
TRBJ2-2 NA TRBD2 TRBV28 TGTGCCAGCAGCGTACGGGGGGGGGCCGGGGAGCTGTTTTTT CASSVRGGAGELFF
TRBJ2-7 NA NA TRBV29-1 TGCAGCGTTGCCCTTCGAGGCATCTCTGGCGAGCAGTACTTC CSVALRGISGEQYF
TRBJ1-5 NA NA TRBV19 TGTGCCAGTAGTATCCCAAACCTTAGCAATCAGCCCCAGCATTTT CASSIPNLSNQPQHF
TRBJ2-3 NA NA TRBV28 TGTGCCAGCAGTTTGACGGCTAGGCAGTATTTT CASSLTARQYF
TRBJ1-1 NA NA TRBV6-2/TRBV6-3 TGTGCCAGCAGTTCCAGGGACTGGGAAGCTTTCTTT CASSSRDWEAFF
TRBJ1-1 once TRBD1 TRBV4-2 TGTGCCAGCAGCCAAGAATCAGGGGGGTGGCGGGCTTTCTTT CASSQESGGWRAFF
TRBJ2-1 once NA TRBV4-1 TGCGCCAGCAGCCAAGGGAACAGTGCCTATTACAATGAGCAGTTCTTC CASSQGNSAYYNEQFF
TRBJ1-3 NA TRBD1 TRBV7-2 TGTGCCAGCAGCGGGGGACAGGATTCTGGAAACACCATATATTTT CASSGGQDSGNTIYF
TRBJ2-5 NA TRBD2 TRBV2 TGTGCCAGCAGTGAAGCGTGGGGACTAGCGGGTAACCAAGAGACCCAGTACTTC CASSEAWGLAGNQETQYF
TRBJ2-5 NA NA TRBV18 TGTGCCAGCTCACCACCTTTGGCAGAGACCCAGTACTTC CASSPPLAETQYF